This entry lists 22 T cell receptor beta chains sequenced from one sample in a study of T cell repertoires in cytomegalovirus infection. A single record per CDR3 protein comes from TCRdb applying MiXCR to the reads. The data hold 550,000 to 700,000 distinct CDR3 sequences, with around two fifths observed a single time. These receptors' targets are unknown. The specimen was cultured PBMCs, collected from culture after CMV antigen stimulation. The receptors originated from a human donor in good health (CMV status not recorded). Some clones in this sample may be carry-over from other donors' samples.

The V call is TRBV7-9, the J call TRBJ2-1; 7 nucleotides agree with TRBD2. J gave up 4 bases and V 3 bases, and 15 bases lay outside the gene matches. This CDR3 has 18 amino acids. The germline CDR1 and CDR2 sequences are SEHNR and FQNEAQ (reference sequence). CDR3 nucleotide sequence: TGTGCCAGCAGCTTGTTTGAGTGGGGAGGGACTAAATACAATGAGCAGTTCTTC. It translates to CASSLFEWGGTKYNEQFF.

The chain joins TRBV6-2 or TRBV6-3 to TRBJ2-3, with 10 bases identical to TRBD2. The CDR3 has 16 amino acids. V was pared by 5 bases and J by 4 bases, with 9 bases of the junction left unmatched. Germline CDR1 is MNHEY and CDR2 is SVGEGT. Here the CDR3 DNA reads TGTGCCAGCAGTCCCACCCTAGCGGGGGCACCAGATACGCAGTATTTT. Translating it yields CASSPTLAGAPDTQYF.

This rearrangement joins TRBV2 to TRBJ2-1; D is unclear. CDR1 and CDR2 from the germline V gene are SNHLY and FYNNEI. The CDR3 is 14 amino acids. The germline V and J ends were trimmed by 4 bases and 4 bases, with 11 bases remaining between them. CDR3 nucleotides: TGTGCCAGCAGTGGCTACCCGCCATACAATGAGCAGTTCTTC. Its protein is CASSGYPPYNEQFF.

The chain recombines TRBV3-1 with TRBJ2-1; D may be TRBD2 (6 bases). This CDR3 has 17 residues. Trimming took 4 bases from V and 2 from J, leaving 18 bases between them. The germline CDR1 and CDR2 sequences are LGHDT and YNNKEL (reference sequence). The CDR3 DNA sequence: TGTGCCAGCAGCCCCCGGGGTGGGAGGCGAGCCTACAATGAGCAGTTCTTC. This gives the protein CASSPRGGRRAYNEQFF.

J is TRBJ2-1 and V is TRBV11-2; 8 nucleotides match TRBD2. The V segment lost 2 bases and the J segment 14 bases; nucleotides outside the gene matches: 2. The CDR3 loop spans 11 amino acids. Germline V gene lookup returns CDR1 SGHAT and CDR2 FQNNGV. The CDR3 region has the DNA TGTGCCAGCAGCTTAAGCGGGAGTAAGTTCTTC. It codes for CASSLSGSKFF.

V usage is TRBV7-9 and J usage is TRBJ1-6; no clear D gene. Germline CDR1 reads SEHNR; CDR2 reads FQNEAQ (reference sequence). The CDR3 is made up of 12 amino acids. With 6 bases removed from V and 7 bases from J, the gap between germline ends came to 7 bases. DNA of the CDR3: TGTGCCAGCAGGTGGGAGAATTCACCCCTCCACTTT. Translating it yields CASRWENSPLHF.

The V call is TRBV7-8, the J call TRBJ1-2, with D possibly being TRBD1 (6 bases). V gave up 0 bases and J gave up 8 bases, with 19 bases separating them. Germline values: CDR1 SGHVS, CDR2 FQNEAQ. There are 16 residues in the CDR3. The CDR3 loop is CASSLALRLGGAGYTF. CDR3 DNA: TGTGCCAGCAGCTTAGCGCTCCGGTTGGGGGGGGCCGGCTACACCTTC.

This clonotype was found a few times. The genes are TRBV4-3 and TRBJ2-5; maybe TRBD2 (7 bases). The germline V and J ends were trimmed by 0 bases and 5 bases, with 16 bases remaining between them. The CDR3 extends over 16 amino acids. Per the germline V gene, CDR1 is LGHNA and CDR2 is YSLEER. DNA of the CDR3: TGCGCCAGCAGCCAAGATAGGGGGGGAGCAGGGGAGACCCAGTACTTC. It specifies CASSQDRGGAGETQYF.

The rearrangement joins TRBV11-2 to TRBJ2-4; D possibly matches TRBD1 or TRBD2 (5 bases each). Trimming removed 3 bases at V and 3 bases at J, with 21 bases between. Germline-derived CDR1 and CDR2 are SGHAT and FQNNGV. The CDR3 runs to 18 residues. CDR3 nucleotide sequence: TGTGCCAGCAGCTTTCTGGTATCCGGGGCCGCGAGCAAAAACATTCAGTACTTC. Translating gives CASSFLVSGAASKNIQYF.

This clonotype has only one observation. This chain joins TRBV7-9 and TRBJ2-7, with D possibly being TRBD1 or TRBD2 (5 bases each). This CDR3 comprises 15 residues. The V end was cut by 5 bases, the J end by 0 bases, with 14 bases between. CDR1 and CDR2 from the germline V gene are SEHNR and FQNEAQ (reference sequence). This chain's CDR3 is CASSNRDRSSYEQYF. CDR3 in DNA: TGTGCCAGCAGCAACCGGGACCGGAGCTCCTACGAGCAGTACTTC.

V usage is TRBV7-2 and J usage is TRBJ2-5, with D perhaps TRBD1 (5 bases). The V end lost 3 bases, the J end lost 4 bases, and 12 bases lay between the germline ends. This CDR3 is built from 14 residues. Per germline, CDR1 SGHTA and CDR2 FQGNSA. The CDR3 sequence is CASSFYGQGETQYF. Written as DNA, the CDR3 is TGTGCCAGCAGCTTCTACGGACAAGGAGAGACCCAGTACTTC. The whole variable domain, remainder taken from reference TRBV7-2 and TRBJ2-5, is GAGVSQSPSNKVTEKGKDVELRCDPISGHTALYWYRQSLGQGLEFLIYFQGNSAPDKSGLPSDRFSAERTGGSVSTLTIQRTQQEDSAVYLCASSFYGQGETQYFGPGTRLLVL.

The V and J genes are TRBV10-3 and TRBJ2-1, with 7 bases identical to TRBD1. J lost 4 bases, V lost 10 bases, and 10 bases had no gene match. The length of the CDR3 is 14 residues. CDR1 and CDR2 from the germline V gene are ENHRY and SYGVKD. The CDR3 loop reads CATATTGAYNEQFF. The CDR3 DNA sequence: TGTGCCACCGCCACCACAGGGGCATACAATGAGCAGTTCTTC.

The J gene is TRBJ1-1, the V gene TRBV10-3; D is undetermined. Germline V gene data show CDR1 as ENHRY and CDR2 as SYGVKD. V was pared by 0 bases and J by 1 base, with 12 bases between. The length of the CDR3 is 16 residues. The CDR3 here is CAISESAGIENTEAFF. The CDR3 DNA follows: TGTGCCATCAGTGAGTCAGCGGGGATCGAGAACACTGAAGCTTTCTTT.

The chain links TRBV4-3 to TRBJ2-7; 7 positions match TRBD2. V shed 1 base and J 3 bases; nucleotides not matched to a gene: 6. From germline, CDR1 is LGHNA and CDR2 YSLEER. The CDR3 consists of 15 residues. CDR3 protein: CASSQVPLADYEQYF. CDR3 DNA sequence: TGCGCCAGCAGCCAAGTGCCGCTAGCGGACTACGAGCAGTACTTC.

In its sample, this clonotype was seen a few times. This rearrangement joins TRBV5-1 to TRBJ2-3; TRBD2 matches at 11 bases. The CDR3 is 17 residues long. Unmatched junction bases numbered 9, after V lost 0 bases and J lost 6 bases. CDR1 SGHRS and CDR2 YFSETQ come from the germline V gene. The CDR3: CASSLGIAGGLGDTQYF. The CDR3 DNA reads TGCGCCAGCAGCTTGGGGATAGCGGGGGGGCTCGGTGATACGCAGTATTTT.

The chain joins TRBV7-2 to TRBJ1-5; 7 bases map to TRBD1. The trim removed 4 bases at V and 3 bases at J, leaving 18 bases unmatched. The CDR3 spans 19 residues. Per the germline V gene, CDR1 is SGHTA and CDR2 is FQGNSA. The chain's CDR3 is CASSSQRPGTVSSNQPQHF. Here the CDR3 DNA reads TGTGCCAGCAGCTCGCAAAGGCCCGGGACAGTGAGCTCCAATCAGCCCCAGCATTTT.

The chain has TRBV28 and TRBJ2-3; TRBD2 matches 7 bases. Trimming took 8 bases from V and 0 from J; bases not matched to a gene: 11. Germline lookup yields CDR1 MDHEN and CDR2 SYDVKM. This CDR3 has 16 amino acids. CDR3 coding DNA: TGTGCCAGCTCCTTGACCGGGACTACTAGCACAGATACGCAGTATTTT. Its protein is CASSLTGTTSTDTQYF.

This chain uses TRBV7-2 with TRBJ2-6; D is unclear. The CDR3 spans 15 residues. The V end was cut by 5 bases, the J end by 1 base, with 9 bases between. The germline gives CDR1 SGHTA, CDR2 FQGNSA. CDR3 sequence: CASSRGRSGANVLTF. The CDR3 DNA reads as TGTGCCAGCAGCCGAGGCAGATCTGGGGCCAACGTCCTGACTTTC.

V is TRBV27 and J is TRBJ2-7; D possibly corresponds to TRBD2 (6 bases). The V end was cut by 5 bases, the J end by 6 bases, with 26 bases between. This CDR3 is built from 17 residues. Germline values: CDR1 MNHEY, CDR2 SMNVEV (reference sequence). DNA of the CDR3: TGTGCCAGCAGTGCTCCCAAGGGTTTTGGATGGGACTCCGAGCAGTACTTC. This encodes CASSAPKGFGWDSEQYF.

The genes are TRBV6-2 or TRBV6-3 and TRBJ2-1; D might be TRBD1 (6 bases). CDR3 length: 16 residues. The V end was cut by 2 bases, the J end by 6 bases, with 17 bases between. Germline CDR1 is MNHEY and CDR2 is SVGEGT. Here the CDR3 reads CASSYTRLRDINEQFF. In DNA, the CDR3 is TGTGCCAGCAGTTACACCCGTCTCAGGGACATCAATGAGCAGTTCTTC.

The chain recombines TRBV19 with TRBJ1-2; D possibly corresponds to TRBD1 (5 bases). The CDR3 is made up of 16 amino acids. The ends were cut back, 0 bases at V and 2 bases at J, with 13 bases in the middle. Germline CDR1 reads LNHDA; CDR2 reads SQIVND (reference sequence). Here the CDR3 DNA reads TGTGCCAGTAGTATAGATCTTTGGGACGGGAACTATGGCTACACCTTC. This sequence encodes CASSIDLWDGNYGYTF.

This clonotype was picked up many times. The J gene is TRBJ2-1, the V gene TRBV7-2, with TRBD1 identical over 7 bases. This CDR3 has 14 amino acids. Trimming cost V 5 bases and J 3 bases; bases outside gene matches: 4. Germline assignment: CDR1 SGHTA and CDR2 FQGNSA. CDR3 sequence reads: CASSGGQFYNEQFF. DNA for the CDR3: TGTGCCAGCAGCGGGGGACAGTTCTACAATGAGCAGTTCTTC.